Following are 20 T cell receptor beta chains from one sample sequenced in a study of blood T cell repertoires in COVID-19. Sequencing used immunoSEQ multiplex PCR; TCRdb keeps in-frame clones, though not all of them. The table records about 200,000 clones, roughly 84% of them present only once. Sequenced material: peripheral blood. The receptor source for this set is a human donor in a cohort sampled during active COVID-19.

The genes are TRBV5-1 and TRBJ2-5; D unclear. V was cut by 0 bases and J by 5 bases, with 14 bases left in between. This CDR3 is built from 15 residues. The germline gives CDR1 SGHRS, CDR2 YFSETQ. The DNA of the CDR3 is TGCGCCAGCAGCTTGGGACTTAGGAAGTGGGAGACCCAGTACTTC. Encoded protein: CASSLGLRKWETQYF.

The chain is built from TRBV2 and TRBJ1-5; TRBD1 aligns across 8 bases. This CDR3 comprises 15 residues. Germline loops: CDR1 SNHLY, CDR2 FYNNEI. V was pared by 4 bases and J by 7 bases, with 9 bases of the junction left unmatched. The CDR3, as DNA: TGTGCCAGCAGTGGGTCGGCAGGGGGCTTACAGCCCCAGCATTTT. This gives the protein CASSGSAGGLQPQHF.

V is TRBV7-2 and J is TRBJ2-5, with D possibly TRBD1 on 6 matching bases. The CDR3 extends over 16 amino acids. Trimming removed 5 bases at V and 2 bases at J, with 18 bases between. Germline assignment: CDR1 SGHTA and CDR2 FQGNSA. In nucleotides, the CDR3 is TGTGCCAGCAGCCGCACTCACAGGGCTCTACAAGAGACCCAGTACTTC. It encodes CASSRTHRALQETQYF.

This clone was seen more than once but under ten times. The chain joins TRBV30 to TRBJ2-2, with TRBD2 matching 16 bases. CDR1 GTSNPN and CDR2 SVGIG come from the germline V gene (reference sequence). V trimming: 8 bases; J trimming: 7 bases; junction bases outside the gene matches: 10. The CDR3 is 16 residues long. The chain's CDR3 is CARKGLAGGRIGELFF. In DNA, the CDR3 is TGTGCCCGGAAGGGACTAGCGGGAGGGCGCATCGGGGAGCTGTTTTTT.

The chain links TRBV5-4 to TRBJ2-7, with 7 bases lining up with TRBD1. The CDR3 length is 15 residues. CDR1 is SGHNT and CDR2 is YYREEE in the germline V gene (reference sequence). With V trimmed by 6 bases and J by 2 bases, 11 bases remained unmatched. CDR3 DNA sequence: TGTGCCAGCATGCCGGCCGGGACAGAGGCCTACGAGCAGTACTTC. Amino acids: CASMPAGTEAYEQYF.

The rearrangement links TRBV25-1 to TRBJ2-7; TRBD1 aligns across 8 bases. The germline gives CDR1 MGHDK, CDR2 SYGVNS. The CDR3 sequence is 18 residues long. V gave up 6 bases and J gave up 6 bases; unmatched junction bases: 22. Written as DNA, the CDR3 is TGTGCCAGCAGCTCAAGGACCAGGGGCGGACAGGGTTTGATCGAGCAGTACTTC. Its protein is CASSSRTRGGQGLIEQYF.

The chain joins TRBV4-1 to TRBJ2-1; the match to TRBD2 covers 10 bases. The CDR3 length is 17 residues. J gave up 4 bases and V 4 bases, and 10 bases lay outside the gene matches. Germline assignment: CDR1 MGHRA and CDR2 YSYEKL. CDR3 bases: TGCGCCAGCAGCCGAGAACCGGGACTAGCGTTTTACAATGAGCAGTTCTTC. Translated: CASSREPGLAFYNEQFF.

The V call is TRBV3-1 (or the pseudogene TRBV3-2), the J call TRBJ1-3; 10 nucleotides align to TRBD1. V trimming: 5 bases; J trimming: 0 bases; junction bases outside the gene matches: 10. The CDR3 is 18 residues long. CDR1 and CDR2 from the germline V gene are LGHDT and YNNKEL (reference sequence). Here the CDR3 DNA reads TGTGCCAGCAGCTTTAGGACAGGGGGGTTCCCCTCTGGAAACACCATATATTTT. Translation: CASSFRTGGFPSGNTIYF.

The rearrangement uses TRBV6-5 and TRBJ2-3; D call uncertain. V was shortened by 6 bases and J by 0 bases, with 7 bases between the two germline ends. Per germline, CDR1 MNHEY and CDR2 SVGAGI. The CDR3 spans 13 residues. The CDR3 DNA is TGTGCCAGCAGGGTGACTAGCACAGATACGCAGTATTTT. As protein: CASRVTSTDTQYF.

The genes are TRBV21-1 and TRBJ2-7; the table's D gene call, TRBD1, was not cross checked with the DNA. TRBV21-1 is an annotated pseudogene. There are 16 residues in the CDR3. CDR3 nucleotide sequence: TGTGCCAGCAGCAAACAAGGACAGGAAAAGACCTACGAGCAGTACTTC. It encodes CASSKQGQEKTYEQYF.

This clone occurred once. CDR3 region: CASSSFAATGGYYEQYF. The CDR3 DNA reads as TGTGCCAGCAGCTCATTCGCCGCGACAGGGGGCTACTACGAGCAGTACTTC. V is TRBV5-4 and J is TRBJ2-7, with TRBD1 matching 10 bases. Germline V CDR1 and CDR2: SGHNT, YYREEE (reference sequence). With 3 bases clipped from V and 3 bases from J, the junction kept 12 bases outside the gene matches. The CDR3 length is 17 residues.

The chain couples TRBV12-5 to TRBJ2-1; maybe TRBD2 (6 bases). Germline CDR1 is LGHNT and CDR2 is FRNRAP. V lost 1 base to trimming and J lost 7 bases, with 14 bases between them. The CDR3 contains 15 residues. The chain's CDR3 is CASGLGGGLQNEQFF. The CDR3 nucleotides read TGTGCTAGTGGTTTGGGGGGAGGCCTCCAAAATGAGCAGTTCTTC.

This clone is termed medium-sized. The CDR3 region is CASSQVSGSEEQYF. The CDR3 DNA reads TGCGCCAGCAGCCAAGTCTCTGGAAGCGAGGAGCAGTACTTC. This chain joins TRBV4-1 and TRBJ2-7; D unresolved. The CDR3 has 14 residues. The ends were cut back, 1 base at V and 7 bases at J, with 14 bases in the middle. Germline lookup yields CDR1 MGHRA and CDR2 YSYEKL.

As DNA, the CDR3 is TGTGCCAGCAGTGGAAGACAGGGCCACGAGCAGTACTTC. Its translation: CASSGRQGHEQYF. The V and J genes are TRBV6-4 and TRBJ2-7, with TRBD1 matching 7 bases. The CDR3 consists of 13 residues. Germline lookup yields CDR1 MRHNA and CDR2 SNTAGT. Germline trimming cut 4 bases from V and 5 bases from J; bases unmatched to any gene: 5.

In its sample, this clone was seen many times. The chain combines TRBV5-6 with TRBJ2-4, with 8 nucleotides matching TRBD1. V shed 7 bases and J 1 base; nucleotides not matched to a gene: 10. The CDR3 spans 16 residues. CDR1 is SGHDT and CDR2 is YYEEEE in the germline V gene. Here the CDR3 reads CASLGGRGLAKNIQYF. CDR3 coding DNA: TGTGCCAGCTTGGGAGGCAGGGGGCTGGCCAAAAACATTCAGTACTTC.

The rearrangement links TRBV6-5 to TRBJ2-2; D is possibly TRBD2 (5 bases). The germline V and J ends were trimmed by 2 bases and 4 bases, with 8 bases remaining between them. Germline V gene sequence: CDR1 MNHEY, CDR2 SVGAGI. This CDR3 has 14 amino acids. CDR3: CASSYEDFTGELFF. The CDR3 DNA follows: TGTGCCAGCAGTTACGAGGACTTCACCGGGGAGCTGTTTTTT.

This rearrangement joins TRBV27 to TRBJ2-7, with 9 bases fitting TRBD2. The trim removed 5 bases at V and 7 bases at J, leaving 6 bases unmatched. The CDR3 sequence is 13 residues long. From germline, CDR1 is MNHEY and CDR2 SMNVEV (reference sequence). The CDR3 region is CASSLGTSSEQYF. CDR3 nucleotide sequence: TGTGCCAGCAGTCTCGGGACTAGCAGTGAGCAGTACTTC.

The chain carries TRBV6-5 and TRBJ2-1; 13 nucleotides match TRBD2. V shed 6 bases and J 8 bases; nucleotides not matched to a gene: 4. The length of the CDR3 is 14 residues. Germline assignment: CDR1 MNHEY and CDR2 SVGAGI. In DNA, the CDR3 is TGTGCCAGCAGGACTAGCGGGAGGACAGATGAGCAGTTCTTC. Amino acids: CASRTSGRTDEQFF.

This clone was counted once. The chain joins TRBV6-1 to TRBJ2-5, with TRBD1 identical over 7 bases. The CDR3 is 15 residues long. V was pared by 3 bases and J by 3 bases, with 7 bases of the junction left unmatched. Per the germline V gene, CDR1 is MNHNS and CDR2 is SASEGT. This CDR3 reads CASSEYGTAEETQYF. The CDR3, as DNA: TGTGCCAGCAGTGAGTATGGGACAGCAGAAGAGACCCAGTACTTC.

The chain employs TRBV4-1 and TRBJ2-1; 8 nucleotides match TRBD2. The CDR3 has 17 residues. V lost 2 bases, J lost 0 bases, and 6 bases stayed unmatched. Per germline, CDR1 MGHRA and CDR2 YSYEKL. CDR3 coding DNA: TGCGCCAGCAGCCAACCAGTAGCGGGGAGCTCCTACAATGAGCAGTTCTTC. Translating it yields CASSQPVAGSSYNEQFF.